A selection of T cell receptor beta chains follows, all from one sample in a study of radiotherapy plus CTLA-4 blockade in lung cancer. The protocol was immunoSEQ multiplex PCR, while the TCRdb copy is restricted to in-frame clones and leaves out a portion. The sample has some 98,000 clones, approximately 78% seen once. Sample: peripheral blood, taken from a patient treated with radiotherapy plus ipilimumab. The receptor set was obtained from a human donor with non-small cell lung cancer who had a partial response to radiotherapy plus ipilimumab. The conserved cysteine and the conserved F or W are not part of the CDR3 here. Fields, in order: D gene, V gene, CDR3 protein. A D gene is named only where the DNA matches it firmly.

>TRBD2|TRBV29-1
SVNPGLAGGPNEQF
>-|TRBV2
ASSVEQGPPQPQH
>-|TRBV20-1
SAMRGTQY
>TRBD1|TRBV28
ASSLGQGDQY
>-|TRBV4-1
ASSQDGGLGGYT
>-|TRBV2
ASSDRTHLGANVLT
>-|TRBV18
ASSPPSRGMGDTQY
>-|TRBV7-2
ASRPTGNYGYT
>-|TRBV2
ASSGSGGYSNQPQH
>-|TRBV19
ASSIGRARLSTEAF
>TRBD1|TRBV28
ASRQTGFSYEQY
>TRBD2|TRBV5-1
ASSLGLAGAEDTQY
>-|TRBV5-1
ASSLTGNTEAF
>TRBD2|TRBV5-1
ASSFTSPGGAGIISGANVLT
>-|TRBV18
ASSHPLRGGEQY
>-|TRBV6-5
ASRDTQGHGYT
>TRBD1|TRBV5-5
ASSLAAGQVFYGYT
>TRBD2|TRBV9
ASSVGTSGSRYEQY
>TRBD2|TRBV6-4
ASSDSRTSGPTDTQY
>TRBD1|TRBV27
ASRLLDRDEQY
>-|TRBV28
ASSDQGTLNTEAF
>-|TRBV6-5
ASSYSNSGSQTQY
>-|TRBV6-1
AGGGVSTEAF
>-|TRBV5-1
ASSVQGVNTEAF